The rows below give T cell receptor beta chains drawn from one sample of a study of T cells in Graves' hyperthyroidism and ophthalmopathy. Using its own MiXCR run on the multiplex PCR reads, TCRdb lists one record per CDR3 protein. The sample has 500,000 to 800,000 distinct CDR3 sequences; about 14% are singletons. The sample consisted of blood. Every receptor here comes from a woman aged 50 to 60 with Graves' ophthalmopathy. Both conserved end residues are part of each CDR3. The order of the fields is J gene, V gene, D gene, clone size, CDR3 DNA, CDR3 protein. The D gene is left open where the match is weak. Size values are once, few and many counts, or a class for expanded clones, and some rows have none.

>TRBJ2-7|TRBV9|-|few
TGTGCCAGCAGCGGGGGTGCCTCCTACGAGCAGTACTTC
CASSGGASYEQYF
>TRBJ1-5|TRBV6-2/TRBV6-3|-|-
TGTGCCAGCAGTTACCGGGCGCAGGGGAAACAGCCCCAGCATTTT
CASSYRAQGKQPQHF
>TRBJ2-3|TRBV14|TRBD2|many
TGTGCCAGCAGCCGTACTAGCGGGTCTCCCGATACGCAGTATTTT
CASSRTSGSPDTQYF
>TRBJ2-1|TRBV28|TRBD2|many
TGTGCCAGCAGTTTACCCGGGACTAGCGGGAGGTTCGGTAGGTTCTTC
CASSLPGTSGRFGRFF
>TRBJ2-2|TRBV11-2|TRBD2|few
TGTGCCAGCAGCTTAGGGACTAGCGGGAGGGCCGGAGAGCTGTTTTTT
CASSLGTSGRAGELFF
>TRBJ1-4|TRBV28|-|many
TGTGCCAGCAGTTTGAGGGGGGCGCGAGAAAAACTGTTTTTT
CASSLRGAREKLFF
>TRBJ1-5|TRBV27|-|many
TGTGCCAGCAGTTTATATGGGCTCCAGCCCCAGCATTTT
CASSLYGLQPQHF
>TRBJ2-1|TRBV20-1|TRBD2|many
TGCAGTGCTAGAGATAGACTAGCGGGAGCGGGGGAGCAGTTCTTC
CSARDRLAGAGEQFF
>TRBJ2-7|TRBV19|-|few
TGTGCCAGTAGTATCGAGGGGCAGGGCATCCGCGAGCAGTACTTC
CASSIEGQGIREQYF
>TRBJ1-4|TRBV3-1|-|many
TGTGCCAGCACCCAACGGGGCAGACCAAATGAAAAACTGTTTTTT
CASTQRGRPNEKLFF
>TRBJ2-1|TRBV28|-|many
TGTGCCAGCAGTTTAATTCGTGAGCAGTTCTTC
CASSLIREQFF
>TRBJ2-1|TRBV11-1|-|many
TGTGCCAGCAGCTCCACCGAAGCCAATGAGCAGTTCTTC
CASSSTEANEQFF
>TRBJ1-6|TRBV7-3|-|-
TGTGCCAGCAGCTTAACAGGGGGGGACTCACCCCTCCACTTT
CASSLTGGDSPLHF
>TRBJ2-2|TRBV6-1|-|-
TGTGCCAGCAGGTTCCTTAACACCGGGGAGCTGTTTTTT
CASRFLNTGELFF
>TRBJ2-5|TRBV18|-|many
TGTGCCAGCTCACCAGCAGGGCAAGAGACCCAGTACTTC
CASSPAGQETQYF
>TRBJ1-1|TRBV20-1|TRBD1|many
TGCAGTGCTGACCACAGGGGAAGCGGCACTGAAGCTTTCTTT
CSADHRGSGTEAFF
>TRBJ2-3|TRBV13|TRBD2|many
TGTGCCAGCAGCTTAGGGGGCGGGAGAGATACGCAGTATTTT
CASSLGGGRDTQYF
>TRBJ2-7|TRBV4-3|TRBD2|many
TGCGCCAGCAGCCCCTGGACTAGCTCCGTCGAGCAGTACTTC
CASSPWTSSVEQYF
>TRBJ2-3|TRBV2|TRBD2|many
TGTGCCAGCAGTGAAGGTCTAGCGGGCACAGATACGCAGTATTTT
CASSEGLAGTDTQYF
>TRBJ2-3|TRBV7-9|TRBD2|many
TGTGCCAGCAGCTTGACTAGCGGGAGGGCCATCACAGATACGCAGTATTTT
CASSLTSGRAITDTQYF
>TRBJ2-2|TRBV28|-|many
TGTGCCAGCAGGTCTACAGGCACCGGGGAGCTGTTTTTT
CASRSTGTGELFF
>TRBJ2-2|TRBV29-1|-|-
TGCAGCGCCTACTACGGGGGCACCGGGGAGCTGTTTTTT
CSAYYGGTGELFF
>TRBJ1-5|TRBV6-1|-|few
TGTGCCAGCAGTCGGACACCAAGGGGCAATCAGCCCCAGCATTTT
CASSRTPRGNQPQHF
>TRBJ2-7|TRBV28|-|many
TGTGCCAGCACCTCCAGTTTGCACGAGCAGTACTTC
CASTSSLHEQYF
>TRBJ2-7|TRBV7-7|TRBD1|many
TGTGCTAGCAGCCGTGGACAGGGATCGCACGAGCAGTACTTC
CASSRGQGSHEQYF
>TRBJ2-3|TRBV7-2|TRBD2|many
TGTGCCAGCAGCTCAAGCGGGAGGGGAGATACGCAGTATTTT
CASSSSGRGDTQYF
>TRBJ1-5|TRBV12-3/TRBV12-4|TRBD1|many
TGTGCCAGCAGTTTTGGTTCCGGGACAGGGGACAATCAGCCCCAGCATTTT
CASSFGSGTGDNQPQHF
>TRBJ2-1|TRBV9|-|-
TGTGCCAGCAGCGTCGACATTAGAGGTGAGCAGTTCTTC
CASSVDIRGEQFF
>TRBJ1-1|TRBV12-3/TRBV12-4|-|few
TGTGCCAGCAGACGAAGACAGCATGAAGCTCTCTTT
CASRRRQHEALF
>TRBJ2-3|TRBV6-4|-|-
TGTGCCAGCAGTGACATCGCAGGGTCAGATACGCAGTATTTT
CASSDIAGSDTQYF
>TRBJ2-1|TRBV4-2|TRBD2|few
TGTGCCAGCAGCCAAGAATCTAGCGGGAGCTACAATGAGCAGTTCTTC
CASSQESSGSYNEQFF
>TRBJ2-5|TRBV2|-|many
TGTGCCAGCCTGACGGGACACAACCAAGAGACCCAGTACTTC
CASLTGHNQETQYF
>TRBJ2-7|TRBV6-2/TRBV6-3|TRBD1|many
TGTGCCAGCAGTTCGTTATACGGGACAGGGAAAACCTACGAGCAGTACTTC
CASSSLYGTGKTYEQYF
>TRBJ2-1|TRBV2|-|many
TGTGCCAGCAGTATGGGCTTAGGGCAAAACAATGAGCAGTTCTTC
CASSMGLGQNNEQFF
>TRBJ2-3|TRBV28|TRBD2|many
TGTGCCAGCAGTTTACCCCCGGGACTAGCGGGCAGTAGCACAGATACGCAGTATTTT
CASSLPPGLAGSSTDTQYF
>TRBJ2-5|TRBV14|TRBD2|-
TGTGCCAGCAGCCAAGATCGAGGCGGGAGGGGAAAAGAGGCCCAGTACTTC
CASSQDRGGRGKEAQYF
>TRBJ2-3|TRBV27|TRBD1|many
TGTGCCAGCAGCACAGGGGCCTCCACAGATACGCAGTATTTT
CASSTGASTDTQYF
>TRBJ1-6|TRBV6-2/TRBV6-3|-|few
TGTGCCAGCCGTCGACAGGAAGCAAACTATAATTCACCCCTCCACTTT
CASRRQEANYNSPLHF
>TRBJ2-1|TRBV13|TRBD2|-
TGTGCCAGCAGCTTAGGGTCTAGCGGCAATGAGCAGTTCTTC
CASSLGSSGNEQFF
>TRBJ1-1|TRBV5-1|-|-
TGCGCCAGCAGCTTGGTGCACGGGGACACTGAAGCTTTCTTT
CASSLVHGDTEAFF
>TRBJ2-3|TRBV4-3|-|-
TGCGCCAGCAGCCAACACTTGCCGGGACTTCACCATTCAGATACGCAGTATTTT
CASSQHLPGLHHSDTQYF
>TRBJ1-1|TRBV15|TRBD1|many
TGTGCCACCAAGACAGGGGGCATGAACACTGAAGCTTTCTTT
CATKTGGMNTEAFF
>TRBJ2-5|TRBV6-1|-|-
TGTGCCAGCAGTGAAGAAGATGGGTCAGGGGCAGAGACCCAGTACTTC
CASSEEDGSGAETQYF
>TRBJ1-3|TRBV6-1|TRBD1|few
TGTGCCAGCAGTCTAGGGACAGGTCCTCTCTCTGGAAACACCATATATTTT
CASSLGTGPLSGNTIYF
>TRBJ2-6|TRBV27|TRBD1|many
TGTGCCAGCAGTTTATCCTGGGGCAGGGGGCGGGCTGGGGCCAACGTCCTGACTTTC
CASSLSWGRGRAGANVLTF
>TRBJ2-5|TRBV4-2|-|few
TGTGCCAGCAGCCAAGGCAGAGAAGAGACCCAGTACTTC
CASSQGREETQYF
>TRBJ2-1|TRBV7-9|TRBD2|many
TGTGCCAGCAGCTTTTCTAGCGGGATATACAATGAGCAGTTCTTC
CASSFSSGIYNEQFF